This T cell receptor beta chain is from a study of cytomegalovirus exposure and HLA in healthy donors. After removal of 2 bases from V and 3 bases from J, the junction contained 10 bases not matched to a gene. From germline, CDR1 is MNHNS and CDR2 SASEGT. The CDR3 length is 18 residues. The PCR made use of 60 Vbeta and 13 Jbeta primers. Using immunoSEQ multiplex PCR, the repertoire was profiled, and TCRdb retains in-frame clones only, with some absent. The sample has roughly 89,000 clones, 65% seen once. The gene calls are TRBV6-1 and TRBJ2-1, with 10 positions matching TRBD2. The specimen was PBMCs. The sequence derives from a woman aged 45-65 years in good health and CMV-seropositive. CDR3 in amino acids: CASSERGSGGPLYNEQFF. The CDR3 region has the DNA TGTGCCAGCAGTGAACGGGGTAGCGGGGGGCCCCTCTACAATGAGCAGTTCTTC.